This T cell receptor beta chain was captured by sequencing in a study of blood T cells in healthy people across ages. The study drew donors from healthy Caucasian individuals in Russia aged 6 to 90. General observations from the study: TCR beta diversity per million T cells fell roughly linearly with age. The study found more naive CD4+ cells and higher diversity in long-lived than aged donors.

As regards this clonotype: Its antigen remains unidentified.

Using a J-beta primer mix together with a sample-barcoded 5' primer, a second PCR was run for roughly 6 to 11 cycles. MiXCR, applied by TCRdb to the 5' RACE reads, yields one record per CDR3 protein. This table has roughly 1,500,000 distinct CDR3 sequences, 30% to 35% appearing once. V lost 3 bases and J lost 6, with 11 bases in between. The CDR3 sequence is 14 residues long. Germline V CDR1 and CDR2: LGHDT, YNNKEL (reference sequence). The clonotype originates from a woman in her twenties or thirties in good health. The material sequenced was blood. The chain links TRBV3-1 to TRBJ2-2; D unresolved. The CDR3 is CASSHSRMAGELFF. In DNA, the CDR3 is TGTGCCAGCAGCCACTCCCGGATGGCCGGGGAGCTGTTTTTT.